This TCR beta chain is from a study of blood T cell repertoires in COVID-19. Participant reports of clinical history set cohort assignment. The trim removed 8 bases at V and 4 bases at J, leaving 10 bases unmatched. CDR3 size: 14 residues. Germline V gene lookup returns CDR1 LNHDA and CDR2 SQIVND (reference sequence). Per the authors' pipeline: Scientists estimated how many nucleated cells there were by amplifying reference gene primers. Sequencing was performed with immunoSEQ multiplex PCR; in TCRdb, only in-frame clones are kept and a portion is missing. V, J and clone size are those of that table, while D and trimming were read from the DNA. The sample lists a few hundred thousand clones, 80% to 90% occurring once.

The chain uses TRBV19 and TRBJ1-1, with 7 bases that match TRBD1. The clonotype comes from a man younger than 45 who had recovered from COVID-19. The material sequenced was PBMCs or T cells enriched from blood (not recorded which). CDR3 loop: CASGKTGLFTEAFF. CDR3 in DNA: TGTGCCAGTGGCAAGACAGGGTTGTTCACTGAAGCTTTCTTT.